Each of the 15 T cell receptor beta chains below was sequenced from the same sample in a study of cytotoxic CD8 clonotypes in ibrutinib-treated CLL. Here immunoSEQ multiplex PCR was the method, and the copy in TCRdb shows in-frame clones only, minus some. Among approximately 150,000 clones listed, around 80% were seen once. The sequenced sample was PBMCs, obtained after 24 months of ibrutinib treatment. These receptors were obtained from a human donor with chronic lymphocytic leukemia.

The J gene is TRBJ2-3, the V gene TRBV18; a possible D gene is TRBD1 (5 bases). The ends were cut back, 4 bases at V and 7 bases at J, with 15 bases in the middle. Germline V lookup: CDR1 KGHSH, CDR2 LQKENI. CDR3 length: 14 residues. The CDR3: CASSLTDTTNTQYF. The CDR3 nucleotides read TGTGCCAGCTCACTAACGGACACTACAAATACGCAGTATTTT.

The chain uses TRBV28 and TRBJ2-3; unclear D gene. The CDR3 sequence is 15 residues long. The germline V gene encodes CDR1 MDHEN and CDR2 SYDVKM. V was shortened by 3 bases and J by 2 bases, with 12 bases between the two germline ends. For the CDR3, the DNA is TGTGCCAGCAGTTTTCATTCCGGGCTCACAGATACGCAGTATTTT. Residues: CASSFHSGLTDTQYF.

In DNA form, the CDR3 reads TGCGCCAGCAGCCAAGAAGGAGCCGGCGGGGATGGCTACACCTTC. Translated, it gives CASSQEGAGGDGYTF. The J gene is TRBJ1-2, the V gene TRBV4-1; D not resolved. The CDR3 loop spans 15 amino acids. V lost 0 bases and J lost 6, with 14 bases in between. CDR1 is MGHRA and CDR2 is YSYEKL in the germline V gene.

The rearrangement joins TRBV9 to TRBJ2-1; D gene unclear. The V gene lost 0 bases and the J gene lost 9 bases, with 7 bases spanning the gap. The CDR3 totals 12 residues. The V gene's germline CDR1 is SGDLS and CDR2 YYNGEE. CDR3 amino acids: CASSVAEFEQFF. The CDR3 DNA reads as TGTGCCAGCAGCGTAGCCGAGTTTGAGCAGTTCTTC.

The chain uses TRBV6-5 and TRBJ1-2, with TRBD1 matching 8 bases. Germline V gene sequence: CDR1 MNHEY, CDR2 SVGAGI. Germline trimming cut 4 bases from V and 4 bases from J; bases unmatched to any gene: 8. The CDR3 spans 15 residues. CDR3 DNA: TGTGCCAGCAGTTTCGACAGGGGAAGTGGCTATGGCTACACCTTC. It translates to CASSFDRGSGYGYTF.

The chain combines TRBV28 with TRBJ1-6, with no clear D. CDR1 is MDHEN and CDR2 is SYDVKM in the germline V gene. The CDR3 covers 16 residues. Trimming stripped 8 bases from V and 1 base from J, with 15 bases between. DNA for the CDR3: TGTGCCAGCTTCTCTAGAAATAGGTCCTATAATTCACCCCTCCACTTT. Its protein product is CASFSRNRSYNSPLHF.

CDR3 nucleotides: TGTGCCAGCAGTTACTCGACAGGGGACGAGCAGTACTTC. This sequence encodes CASSYSTGDEQYF. The chain links TRBV6-6 to TRBJ2-7, with 8 bases matching TRBD1. J gave up 5 bases and V 0 bases, and 0 bases lay outside the gene matches. Germline CDR1 MNHNY, CDR2 SVGAGI (reference sequence). CDR3 size: 13 residues.

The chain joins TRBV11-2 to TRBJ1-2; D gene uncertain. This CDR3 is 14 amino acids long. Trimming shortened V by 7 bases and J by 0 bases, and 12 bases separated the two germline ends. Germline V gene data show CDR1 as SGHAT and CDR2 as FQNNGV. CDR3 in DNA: TGTGCCAGCACTCCGGCCCGTACTAACTATGGCTACACCTTC. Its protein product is CASTPARTNYGYTF.

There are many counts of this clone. CDR3 in DNA: TGCGCCAGTTCTTTCGGGAGCAATCAGCCCCAGCATTTT. Protein sequence: CASSFGSNQPQHF. The chain employs TRBV10-1 and TRBJ1-5; D gene uncertain. CDR1 WNHNN and CDR2 SYGVQD come from the germline V gene (reference sequence). The CDR3 length is 13 residues. V lost 9 bases and J lost 1, with 10 bases in between.

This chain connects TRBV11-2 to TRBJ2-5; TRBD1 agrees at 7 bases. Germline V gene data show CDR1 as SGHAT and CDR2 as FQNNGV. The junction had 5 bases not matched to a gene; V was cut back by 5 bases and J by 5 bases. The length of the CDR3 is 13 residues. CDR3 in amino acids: CASSEDRVETQYF. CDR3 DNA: TGTGCCAGCAGCGAAGACAGGGTTGAGACCCAGTACTTC. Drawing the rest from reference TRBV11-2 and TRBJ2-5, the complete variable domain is EAGVAQSPRYKIIEKRQSVAFWCNPISGHATLYWYQQILGQGPKLLIQFQNNGVVDDSQLPKDRFSAERLKGVDSTLKIQPAKLEDSAVYLCASSEDRVETQYFGPGTRLLVL.

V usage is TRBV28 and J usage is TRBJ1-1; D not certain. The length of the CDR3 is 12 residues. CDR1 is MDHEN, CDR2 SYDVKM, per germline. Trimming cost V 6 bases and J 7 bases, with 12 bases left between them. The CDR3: CASRAERIEAFF. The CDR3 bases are TGTGCCAGCAGAGCTGAACGGATTGAAGCTTTCTTT.

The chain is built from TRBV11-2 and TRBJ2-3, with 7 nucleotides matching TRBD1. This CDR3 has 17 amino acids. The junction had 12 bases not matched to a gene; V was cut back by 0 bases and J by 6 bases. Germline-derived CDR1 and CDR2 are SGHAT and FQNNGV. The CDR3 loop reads CASSLDRTGPTGDTQYF. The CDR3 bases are TGTGCCAGCAGCTTAGATCGGACAGGTCCTACGGGGGATACGCAGTATTTT.

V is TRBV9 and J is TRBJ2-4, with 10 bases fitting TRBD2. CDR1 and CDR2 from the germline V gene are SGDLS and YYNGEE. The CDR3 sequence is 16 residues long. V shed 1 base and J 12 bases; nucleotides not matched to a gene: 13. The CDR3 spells CASSVSSGRALMAQYF. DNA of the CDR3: TGTGCCAGCAGCGTATCAAGCGGGAGGGCCCTTATGGCTCAGTACTTC. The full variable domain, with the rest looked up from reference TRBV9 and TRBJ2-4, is DSGVTQTPKHLITATGQRVTLRCSPRSGDLSVYWYQQSLDQGLQFLIQYYNGEERAKGNILERFSAQQFPDLHSELNLSSLELGDSALYFCASSVSSGRALMAQYFGAGTRLSVL.

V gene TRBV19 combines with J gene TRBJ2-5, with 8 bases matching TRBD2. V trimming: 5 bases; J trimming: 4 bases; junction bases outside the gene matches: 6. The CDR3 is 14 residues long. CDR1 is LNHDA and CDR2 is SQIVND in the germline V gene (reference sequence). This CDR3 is CASSLGTSGETQYF. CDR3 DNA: TGTGCCAGTAGTCTCGGGACTAGTGGAGAGACCCAGTACTTC.

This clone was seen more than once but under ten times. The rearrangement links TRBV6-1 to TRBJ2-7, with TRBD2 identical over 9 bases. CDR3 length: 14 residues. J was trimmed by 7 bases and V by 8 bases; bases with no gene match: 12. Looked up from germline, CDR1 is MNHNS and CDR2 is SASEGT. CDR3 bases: TGTGCCAGCGAGGCTAGCGGGGCCACCCTAGAGCAGTACTTC. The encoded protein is CASEASGATLEQYF.